What follows describes a single T cell receptor beta chain. This sample stems from a study of cytomegalovirus exposure and HLA in healthy donors. Overall study: Prior work identified around 110 million unique TCR beta sequences in 150 million to 200 million T cells. Of the donors genotyped, several hundred in all, 81% fell in the Caucasian-associated ancestry cluster.

V lost 2 bases to trimming and J lost 1 base, with 19 bases between them. Germline CDR1 and CDR2: SGDLS and YYNGEE. This CDR3 region has 19 residues. The PCR employed 60 Vbeta primers together with 13 Jbeta primers. Assay used: immunoSEQ multiplex PCR; TCRdb lists only in-frame clones, some missing. The sample records approximately 150,000 clones, 70% to 80% being singletons. The rearrangement links TRBV9 to TRBJ2-6, with D possibly matching TRBD1 (6 bases). The TCR originated in a human donor in good health. The source material was PBMCs. CDR3 nucleotide sequence: TGTGCCAGCAGCGTTCTCCGTTGGGACAACTTTTCTGGGGCCAACGTCCTGACTTTC. It codes for CASSVLRWDNFSGANVLTF.